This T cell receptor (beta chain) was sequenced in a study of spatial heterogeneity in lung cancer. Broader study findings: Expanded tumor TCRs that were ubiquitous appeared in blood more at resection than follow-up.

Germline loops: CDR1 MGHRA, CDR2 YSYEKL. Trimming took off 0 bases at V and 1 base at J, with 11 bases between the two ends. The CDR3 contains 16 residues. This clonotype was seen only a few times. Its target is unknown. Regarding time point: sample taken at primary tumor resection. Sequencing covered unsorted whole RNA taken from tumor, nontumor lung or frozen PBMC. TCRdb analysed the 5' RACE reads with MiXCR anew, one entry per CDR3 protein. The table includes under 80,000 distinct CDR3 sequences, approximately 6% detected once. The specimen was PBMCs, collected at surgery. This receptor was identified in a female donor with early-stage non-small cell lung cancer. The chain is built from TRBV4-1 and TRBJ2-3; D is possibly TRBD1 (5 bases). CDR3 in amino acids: CASSQDRELGTDTQYF. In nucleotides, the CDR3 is TGCGCCAGCAGCCAAGACAGGGAACTGGGCACAGATACGCAGTATTTT.